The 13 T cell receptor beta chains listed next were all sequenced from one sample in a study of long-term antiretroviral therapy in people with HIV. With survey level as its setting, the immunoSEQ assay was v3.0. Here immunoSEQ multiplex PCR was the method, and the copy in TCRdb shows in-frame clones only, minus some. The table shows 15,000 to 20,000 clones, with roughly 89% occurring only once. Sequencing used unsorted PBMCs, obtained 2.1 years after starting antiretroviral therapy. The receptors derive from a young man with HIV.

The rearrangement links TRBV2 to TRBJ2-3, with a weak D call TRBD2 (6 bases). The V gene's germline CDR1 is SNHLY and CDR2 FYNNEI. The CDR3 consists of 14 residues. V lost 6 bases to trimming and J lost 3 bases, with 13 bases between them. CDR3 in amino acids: CASRTSSGTDTQYF. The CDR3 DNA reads TGTGCCAGCAGGACAAGCAGCGGGACAGATACGCAGTATTTT.

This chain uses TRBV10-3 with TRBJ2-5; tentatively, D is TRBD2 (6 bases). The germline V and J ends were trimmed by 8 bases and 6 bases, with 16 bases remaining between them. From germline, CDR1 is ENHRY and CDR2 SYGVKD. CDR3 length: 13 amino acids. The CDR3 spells CAIGRERGQTQYF. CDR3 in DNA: TGTGCCATCGGGCGGGAACGGGGACAGACCCAGTACTTC.

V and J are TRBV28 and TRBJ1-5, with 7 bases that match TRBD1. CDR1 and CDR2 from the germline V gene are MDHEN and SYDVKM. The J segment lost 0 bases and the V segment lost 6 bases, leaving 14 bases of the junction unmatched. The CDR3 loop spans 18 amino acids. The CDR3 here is CASSLGTDPFNSNQPQHF. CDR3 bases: TGTGCCAGCAGCCTCGGGACAGACCCATTCAATAGCAATCAGCCCCAGCATTTT.

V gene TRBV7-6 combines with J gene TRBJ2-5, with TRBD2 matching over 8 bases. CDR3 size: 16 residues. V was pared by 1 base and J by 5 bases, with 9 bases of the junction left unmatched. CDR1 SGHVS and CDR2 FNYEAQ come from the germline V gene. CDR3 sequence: CASSLEGLETFETQYF. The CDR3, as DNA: TGTGCCAGCAGCTTAGAGGGACTAGAAACGTTTGAGACCCAGTACTTC.

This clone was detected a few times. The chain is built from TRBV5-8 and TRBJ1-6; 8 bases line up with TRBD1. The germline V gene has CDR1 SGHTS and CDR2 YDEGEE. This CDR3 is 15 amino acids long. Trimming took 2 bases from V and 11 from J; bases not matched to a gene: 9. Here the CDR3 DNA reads TGTGCCAGCAGCTTCCGGGACAGGTCATCTACACCCCTCCACTTT. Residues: CASSFRDRSSTPLHF.

The CDR3 reads CATGREGNVMNTEAFF. The DNA for the CDR3 is TGTGCCACCGGCCGGGAGGGTAACGTCATGAACACTGAAGCTTTCTTT. The rearrangement links TRBV5-5 to TRBJ1-1; D gene ambiguous. V gave up 9 bases and J gave up 0 bases, with 21 bases separating them. Per the germline V gene, CDR1 is SGHKS and CDR2 is YYEKEE (reference sequence). This CDR3 has 16 residues.

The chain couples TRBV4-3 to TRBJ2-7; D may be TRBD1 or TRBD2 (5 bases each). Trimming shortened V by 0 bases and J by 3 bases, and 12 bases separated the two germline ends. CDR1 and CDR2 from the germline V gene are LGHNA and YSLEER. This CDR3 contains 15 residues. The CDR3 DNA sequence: TGCGCCAGCAGCCAAGATCCAGGGCGGGTCTACGAGCAGTACTTC. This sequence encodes CASSQDPGRVYEQYF.

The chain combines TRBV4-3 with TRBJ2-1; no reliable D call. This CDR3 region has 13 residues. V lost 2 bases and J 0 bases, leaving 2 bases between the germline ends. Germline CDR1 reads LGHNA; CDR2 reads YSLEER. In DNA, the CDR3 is TGCGCCAGCAGCCAATACTCCTACAATGAGCAGTTCTTC. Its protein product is CASSQYSYNEQFF.

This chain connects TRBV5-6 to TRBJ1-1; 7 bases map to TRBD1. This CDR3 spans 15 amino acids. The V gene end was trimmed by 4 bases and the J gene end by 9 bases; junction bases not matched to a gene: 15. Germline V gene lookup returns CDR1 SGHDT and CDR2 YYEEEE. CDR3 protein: CASSLPGQAGKQAFF. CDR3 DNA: TGTGCCAGCAGCCTACCTGGACAGGCGGGGAAGCAAGCTTTCTTT.

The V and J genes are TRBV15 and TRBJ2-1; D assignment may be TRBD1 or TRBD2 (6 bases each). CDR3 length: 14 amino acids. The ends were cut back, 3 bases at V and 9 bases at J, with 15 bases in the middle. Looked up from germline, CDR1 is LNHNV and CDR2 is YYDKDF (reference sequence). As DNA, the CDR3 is TGTGCCACCAGCAGCGATCCGGGGGCCGGTGAGCAGTTCTTC. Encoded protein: CATSSDPGAGEQFF.

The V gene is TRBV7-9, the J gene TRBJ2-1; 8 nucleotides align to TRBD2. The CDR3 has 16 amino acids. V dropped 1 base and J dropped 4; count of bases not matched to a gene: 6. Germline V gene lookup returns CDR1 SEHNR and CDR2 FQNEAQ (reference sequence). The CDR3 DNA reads TGTGCCAGCAGCTTAGGGGGGGGACTAGAGTACAATGAGCAGTTCTTC. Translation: CASSLGGGLEYNEQFF.

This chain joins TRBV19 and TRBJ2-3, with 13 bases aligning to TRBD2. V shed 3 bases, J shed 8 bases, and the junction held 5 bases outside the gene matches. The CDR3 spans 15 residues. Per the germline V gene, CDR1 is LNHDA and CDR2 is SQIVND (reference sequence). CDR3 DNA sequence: TGTGCCAGTAGTATTACTAGCGGGGGGGAAAGTACGCAGTATTTT. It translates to CASSITSGGESTQYF.

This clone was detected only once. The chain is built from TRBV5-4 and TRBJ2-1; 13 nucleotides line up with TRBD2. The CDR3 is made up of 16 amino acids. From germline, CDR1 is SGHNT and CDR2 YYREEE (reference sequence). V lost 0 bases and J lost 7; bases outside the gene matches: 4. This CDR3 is CASSLAGTSGTNEQFF. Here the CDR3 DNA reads TGTGCCAGCAGCTTGGCCGGGACTAGCGGGACTAATGAGCAGTTCTTC.